These 27 T cell receptor beta chains came from one sample sequenced in a study of blood T cell repertoires in COVID-19. The repertoire was sequenced with immunoSEQ multiplex PCR; TCRdb's copy has only in-frame clones and lacks some. The sample has approximately 130,000 clones, 84% seen once. The material sequenced was peripheral blood. The receptors stem from a human donor in a cohort sampled during active COVID-19.

V usage is TRBV19 and J usage is TRBJ1-5; D remains ambiguous. The CDR3 sequence is 14 residues long. The V gene lost 9 bases and the J gene lost 5 bases, with 17 bases spanning the gap. Germline V gives CDR1 LNHDA, CDR2 SQIVND (reference sequence). The DNA of the CDR3 is TGTGCCAGCCAAAGCAGAGGTTCCTATCAGCCCCAGCATTTT. It encodes CASQSRGSYQPQHF. Drawing the rest from reference TRBV19 and TRBJ1-5, the complete variable domain is DGGITQSPKYLFRKEGQNVTLSCEQNLNHDAMYWYRQDPGQGLRLIYYSQIVNDFQKGDIAEGYSVSREKKESFPLTVTSAQKNPTAFYLCASQSRGSYQPQHFGDGTRLSIL.

This sequence joins TRBV6-1 and TRBJ2-5, with 8 bases lining up with TRBD2. Germline trimming cut 2 bases from V and 4 bases from J; bases unmatched to any gene: 6. Germline CDR1 MNHNS, CDR2 SASEGT. The CDR3 sequence is 15 residues long. The CDR3: CASSEPSAGGETQYF. DNA for the CDR3: TGTGCCAGCAGTGAACCTAGCGCGGGGGGAGAGACCCAGTACTTC.

This chain uses TRBV29-1 with TRBJ1-2, with a possible D match to TRBD1 (6 bases). This CDR3 contains 12 residues. V was shortened by 8 bases and J by 2 bases, with 12 bases between the two germline ends. From germline, CDR1 is SQVTM and CDR2 ANQGSEA. The CDR3 bases are TGCAGCACCGACAGGCTCAACTATGGCTACACCTTC. Translating gives CSTDRLNYGYTF.

The chain joins TRBV3-1 (or the pseudogene TRBV3-2) to TRBJ2-1; 7 bases line up with TRBD2. Germline assignment: CDR1 LGHDT and CDR2 YNNKEL (reference sequence). CDR3 length equals 16 residues. The J segment lost 2 bases and the V segment lost 1 base, leaving 5 bases of the junction unmatched. The DNA of the CDR3 is TGTGCCAGCAGCCAAGCTTCCGGGGGGACCTACAATGAGCAGTTCTTC. Translation gives CASSQASGGTYNEQFF.

This clone was seen more than once but under ten times. V is TRBV10-3 and J is TRBJ2-7; 7 bases are shared with TRBD1. The V gene end was trimmed by 4 bases and the J gene end by 4 bases; junction bases not matched to a gene: 13. CDR1 is ENHRY, CDR2 SYGVKD, per germline. The CDR3 extends over 16 amino acids. CDR3 bases: TGTGCCATCAGTGGGTCTCGAACAGGGGATGCTTACGAGCAGTACTTC. Amino acids: CAISGSRTGDAYEQYF.

This rearrangement joins TRBV6-6 to TRBJ1-1; weak D call: TRBD1 (6 bases). This CDR3 region has 15 residues. CDR1 and CDR2 from the germline V gene are MNHNY and SVGAGI (reference sequence). Trimming removed 6 bases at V and 2 bases at J, with 16 bases between. CDR3 residues: CASSHAPGHNTEAFF. In DNA, the CDR3 is TGTGCCAGCAGCCACGCCCCGGGACACAACACTGAAGCTTTCTTT.

The rearrangement joins TRBV5-1 to TRBJ2-1; D may be TRBD1 (6 bases). CDR1 is SGHRS and CDR2 is YFSETQ in the germline V gene. The CDR3 consists of 13 residues. V dropped 2 bases and J dropped 4 bases, with 7 bases sitting between them. CDR3 coding DNA: TGCGCCAGCAGCTTACAGGGTTACAATGAGCAGTTCTTC. It is translated as CASSLQGYNEQFF.

The table lists this clone with a count of one. The chain is built from TRBV10-3 and TRBJ1-2; possibly TRBD1 for D (5 bases). CDR3 length equals 18 residues. V lost 3 bases, J lost 1 base, and 21 bases lay in between. Germline CDR1 and CDR2: ENHRY and SYGVKD. Written as DNA, the CDR3 is TGTGCCATCAGTGACCCTGGAACAGGCGAGGCTTATAACTATGGCTACACCTTC. Translation gives CAISDPGTGEAYNYGYTF.

This chain joins TRBV20-1 and TRBJ2-7; the D gene is possibly TRBD1 (6 bases). V dropped 5 bases and J dropped 3 bases, with 8 bases sitting between them. The CDR3 loop spans 11 amino acids. Germline loops: CDR1 DFQATT, CDR2 SNEGSKA (reference sequence). The CDR3 DNA follows: TGCAGTGCTCGACAGGTCTACGAGCAGTACTTC. It codes for CSARQVYEQYF.

The chain uses TRBV10-2 and TRBJ1-1; no firm D call. Trimming cost V 8 bases and J 4 bases, with 11 bases left between them. Germline CDR1 WSHSY, CDR2 SAAADI. The CDR3 has 12 amino acids. CDR3 in amino acids: CASEGLSTEAFF. The CDR3 region has the DNA TGCGCCAGCGAGGGCCTCAGCACTGAAGCTTTCTTT.

The chain has TRBV18 and TRBJ2-7; D may be TRBD1 (5 bases). Germline CDR1 is KGHSH and CDR2 is LQKENI. The V gene lost 1 base and the J gene lost 7 bases, with 17 bases spanning the gap. The CDR3 is made up of 15 amino acids. CDR3 amino acids: CASSPLSAGPFEQYF. CDR3 coding DNA: TGTGCCAGCTCACCACTAAGCGCAGGGCCCTTTGAGCAGTACTTC.

The V and J genes are TRBV7-2 and TRBJ1-2; TRBD1 matches 8 bases. Per germline, CDR1 SGHTA and CDR2 FQGNSA. The CDR3 is made up of 15 amino acids. Trimming cost V 5 bases and J 4 bases; bases outside gene matches: 9. CDR3 DNA: TGTGCCAGCAGCGTAGACAGGGGTTTGGGCTATGGCTACACCTTC. The encoded protein is CASSVDRGLGYGYTF.

The chain employs TRBV7-9 and TRBJ2-7; D unclear. CDR3 length: 13 residues. Trimming took 0 bases from V and 3 from J, leaving 6 bases between them. Germline V gene data show CDR1 as SEHNR and CDR2 as FQNEAQ (reference sequence). The CDR3 here is CASSLAGYYEQYF. The CDR3 nucleotides are TGTGCCAGCAGCTTAGCCGGGTACTACGAGCAGTACTTC.

V usage is TRBV30 and J usage is TRBJ1-2, with D perhaps matching TRBD1 (5 bases). There are 14 residues in the CDR3. V gave up 0 bases and J gave up 2 bases, with 10 bases separating them. Germline lookup yields CDR1 GTSNPN and CDR2 SVGIG (reference sequence). The CDR3: CAWSVLTGNYGYTF. CDR3 DNA: TGTGCCTGGAGTGTACTTACAGGCAACTATGGCTACACCTTC.

The genes are TRBV6-6 and TRBJ2-6, with 9 nucleotides matching TRBD1. Germline V CDR1 and CDR2: MNHNY, SVGAGI (reference sequence). This CDR3 comprises 15 residues. The junction had 7 bases not matched to a gene; V was cut back by 10 bases and J by 3 bases. The CDR3 here is CATRDRVLGANVLTF. The CDR3 nucleotides are TGTGCCACCCGGGACAGGGTACTTGGGGCCAACGTCCTGACTTTC.

V usage is TRBV6-1 and J usage is TRBJ1-5; D may be TRBD1 (6 bases). Germline V CDR1 and CDR2: MNHNS, SASEGT. The V end was cut by 3 bases, the J end by 4 bases, with 16 bases between. This CDR3 has 16 residues. CDR3 sequence: CASSEGTGFLNQPQHF. CDR3 bases: TGTGCCAGCAGTGAGGGAACAGGGTTTCTTAATCAGCCCCAGCATTTT.

Only one count was recorded for this clone. The chain recombines TRBV10-2 with TRBJ1-1; D possibly corresponds to TRBD1 (6 bases). The CDR3 has 14 amino acids. Looked up from germline, CDR1 is WSHSY and CDR2 is SAAADI. Trimming stripped 3 bases from V and 1 base from J, with 9 bases between. The CDR3 region is CASSELQGNTEAFF. The CDR3 DNA reads TGCGCCAGCAGTGAATTACAGGGGAACACTGAAGCTTTCTTT.

The J gene is TRBJ1-1, the V gene TRBV7-9; D is undetermined. This CDR3 is built from 15 residues. Per the germline V gene, CDR1 is SEHNR and CDR2 is FQNEAQ (reference sequence). Trimming removed 4 bases at V and 0 bases at J, with 12 bases between. The CDR3 DNA sequence: TGTGCCAGCAGCTCAACTGGGCAGCTGAACACTGAAGCTTTCTTT. This sequence encodes CASSSTGQLNTEAFF.

With respect to this clone: One junction end disagrees with the germline gene, perhaps due to a read error. This chain uses TRBV6-1 with TRBJ2-7, with D possibly matching TRBD1 (6 bases). This CDR3 is 11 amino acids long. CDR1 MNHNS and CDR2 SASEGT come from the germline V gene. This CDR3 is CASSDPYRAGF. The CDR3 DNA reads TGTGCCAGCAGTGATCCCTACAGGGCCGGCTTC.

This sequence joins TRBV3-1 (or the pseudogene TRBV3-2) and TRBJ2-7; 8 positions match TRBD2. In germline, CDR1 is LGHDT, CDR2 YNNKEL (reference sequence). V was clipped by 5 bases and J by 7 bases; unmatched bases: 10. The CDR3 loop spans 14 amino acids. The CDR3 is CASSLTSGGGEQYF. The DNA of the CDR3 is TGTGCCAGCAGCTTAACTAGCGGTGGTGGTGAGCAGTACTTC.

In its sample, this clone was seen a few times. The chain links TRBV6-5 to TRBJ2-7; 8 nucleotides align to TRBD1. Trimming removed 2 bases from V and 5 bases from J; junction bases left unmatched: 8. Germline V CDR1 and CDR2: MNHEY, SVGAGI. This CDR3 is 15 amino acids long. The CDR3 DNA sequence: TGTGCCAGCAGTTACGGTGAGGCCAGGGGGCACGAGCAGTACTTC. Translating gives CASSYGEARGHEQYF.

The V call is TRBV10-1, the J call TRBJ2-7; the D gene is possibly TRBD1 (6 bases). The CDR3 loop spans 16 amino acids. V lost 4 bases and J lost 2, with 18 bases in between. Looked up from germline, CDR1 is WNHNN and CDR2 is SYGVQD (reference sequence). This CDR3 is CASSAVRDTSTYEQYF. CDR3 sequence (DNA): TGCGCCAGCAGTGCTGTACGGGACACCAGCACCTACGAGCAGTACTTC.

Remarks on this clone: This sample also contains other DNA sequences that code for the same CDR3. J is TRBJ1-1 and V is TRBV5-1; D is possibly TRBD1 (5 bases). CDR1 is SGHRS, CDR2 YFSETQ, per germline. CDR3 length equals 15 residues. Trimming removed 0 bases at V and 0 bases at J, with 9 bases between. DNA for the CDR3: TGCGCCAGCAGCTTGGCCCAGGGCATGAACACTGAAGCTTTCTTT. Translated: CASSLAQGMNTEAFF. The full variable domain, its missing parts supplied by reference TRBV5-1 and TRBJ1-1, is KAGVTQTPRYLIKTRGQQVTLSCSPISGHRSVSWYQQTPGQGLQFLFEYFSETQRNKGNFPGRFSGRQFSNSRSEMNVSTLELGDSALYLCASSLAQGMNTEAFFGQGTRLTVV.

V gene TRBV5-1 combines with J gene TRBJ2-1; 15 nucleotides match TRBD2. J was trimmed by 2 bases and V by 1 base; bases with no gene match: 7. Germline loops: CDR1 SGHRS, CDR2 YFSETQ. The CDR3 spans 19 residues. CDR3 sequence: CASSLSGTSGGRAYNEQFF. CDR3 DNA: TGCGCCAGCAGCTTGTCCGGGACTAGCGGGGGGAGGGCCTACAATGAGCAGTTCTTC.

A single count supports this clone. V and J are TRBV7-9 and TRBJ2-3; TRBD1 matches at 8 bases. Germline assignment: CDR1 SEHNR and CDR2 FQNEAQ (reference sequence). The CDR3 loop spans 14 amino acids. Losses at the gene ends were 5 bases for V and 4 bases for J; bases not matched to a gene: 5. DNA of the CDR3: TGTGCCAGCAGCCTGGACAGGGTCCCAGATACGCAGTATTTT. Protein sequence: CASSLDRVPDTQYF.

Points on this clone: This CDR3 is also generated by other DNA sequences in the sample. V gene TRBV29-1 combines with J gene TRBJ1-2; TRBD1 agrees at 8 bases. J was trimmed by 4 bases and V by 7 bases; bases with no gene match: 5. CDR3 size: 12 residues. Germline V gene lookup returns CDR1 SQVTM and CDR2 ANQGSEA. The CDR3 nucleotides read TGCAGCGCCAGAGACAGGGGCTATGGCTACACCTTC. Its protein is CSARDRGYGYTF.

CDR3 in DNA: TGCGCCAGCAGCTTGGCCACCGGGGGTGGCTACACCTTC. Translation: CASSLATGGGYTF. The genes are TRBV5-1 and TRBJ1-2; D is perhaps TRBD1 (5 bases). The CDR3 runs 13 residues. Germline-derived CDR1 and CDR2 are SGHRS and YFSETQ. Trimming took off 0 bases at V and 7 bases at J, with 10 bases between the two ends.